This entry concerns a single T cell receptor beta chain. This entry belongs to a study of blood T cell repertoires in COVID-19. Study summary: Sites in the United States, Italy and Spain provided acute and convalescent COVID-19 samples. PBMCs, B-cell-depleted T cells, or T cells were the source of the cDNA or gDNA that made up the material.

Clones were read by immunoSEQ multiplex PCR, and TCRdb kept only the in-frame ones, dropping some. The sample shows 65,000 to 85,000 clones, around three quarters of them seen only once. This clonotype originated in a man aged 50 or older with active or convalescent COVID-19. The sample taken for sequencing was peripheral blood.

CDR3 sequence reads: CASSPRTPSTDTQYF. The DNA for the CDR3 is TGTGCCAGCAGTCCGAGGACACCTAGCACAGATACGCAGTATTTT. This chain links TRBV6-6 with TRBJ2-3, with D perhaps TRBD1 (5 bases). CDR1 MNHNY and CDR2 SVGAGI come from the germline V gene (reference sequence). With 5 bases removed from V and 0 bases from J, the gap between germline ends came to 12 bases. This CDR3 contains 15 residues.